This passage covers 2 T cell receptor beta chains from one sample sequenced in a study of graft-versus-host responses after intestinal transplantation. Generated by immunoSEQ multiplex PCR, the TCRdb table keeps only in-frame clones and is missing some. The profile covers over 100,000 clones, with approximately 96% appearing a single time and 3.3% taken by the ten largest. These TCRs are of unknown antigen specificity. Sequencing used unstimulated CD8+ T cells sorted from spleen or lymph node cells, obtained before intestinal transplant. These receptors all come from a human donor who received an intestinal transplant.

V usage is TRBV9 and J usage is TRBJ1-1; D is unclear. With 5 bases removed from V and 7 bases from J, the gap between germline ends came to 12 bases. The CDR3 is 12 amino acids. Germline V CDR1 and CDR2: SGDLS, YYNGEE. The CDR3 DNA is TGTGCCAGCAGTGGCGGATCCGTTGAAGCTTTCTTT. Translation: CASSGGSVEAFF.

The chain combines TRBV7-9 with TRBJ1-1; 7 nucleotides agree with TRBD1. Germline CDR1 reads SEHNR; CDR2 reads FQNEAQ (reference sequence). The CDR3 length is 16 residues. V dropped 4 bases and J dropped 4; count of bases not matched to a gene: 12. CDR3 in amino acids: CASSSDRHRGFTEAFF. The CDR3 coding sequence is TGTGCCAGCAGCTCCGATCGTCACAGGGGTTTCACTGAAGCTTTCTTT.